The following is a TCR beta chain sequence with its context. As originally analysed: For nucleated cells, counts were estimated from reference gene primer amplification. Assay: immunoSEQ multiplex PCR; the TCRdb copy retains only in-frame clones and omits some. That table supplies the V and J calls and clone size; D and trimming were determined from the DNA. The sample carries over 150,000 clones, 65% to 90% recorded once. One Seattle source followed patients from active infection through their disease course. The sample belongs to a study of blood T cell repertoires in COVID-19. Study overall: Researchers got acute and convalescent COVID-19 samples from the United States, Italy and Spain. In each case, the material was cDNA or gDNA derived from T cells, B-cell-depleted T cells, or PBMCs.

The ends lost 5 bases at V and 5 bases at J; junction bases unmatched: 8. CDR3 length: 15 amino acids. Per the germline V gene, CDR1 is SGHNT and CDR2 is YENEEA. The sequence was collected from a woman between 55 and 75 years old with COVID-19, enrolled during active disease. The chain is built from TRBV11-3 and TRBJ2-1, with 8 positions matching TRBD2. Sequencing used peripheral blood. The CDR3 sequence is CASSPRGTRDNEQFF. The CDR3 region has the DNA TGTGCCAGCAGCCCCAGAGGGACTAGGGACAATGAGCAGTTCTTC.